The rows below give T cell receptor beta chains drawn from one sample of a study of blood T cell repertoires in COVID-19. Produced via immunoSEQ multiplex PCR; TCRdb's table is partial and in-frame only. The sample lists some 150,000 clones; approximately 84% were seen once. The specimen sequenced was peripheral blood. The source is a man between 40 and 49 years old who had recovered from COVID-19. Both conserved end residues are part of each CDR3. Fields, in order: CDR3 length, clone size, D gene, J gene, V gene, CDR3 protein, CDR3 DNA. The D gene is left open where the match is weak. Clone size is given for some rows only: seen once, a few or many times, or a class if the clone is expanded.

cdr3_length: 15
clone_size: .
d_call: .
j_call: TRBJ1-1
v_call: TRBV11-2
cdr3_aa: CASSSAGVMNTEAFF
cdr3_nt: TGTGCCAGCAGCTCGGCGGGGGTCATGAACACTGAAGCTTTCTTT

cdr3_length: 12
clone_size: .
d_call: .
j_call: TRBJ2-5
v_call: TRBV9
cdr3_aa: CASSTNQETQYF
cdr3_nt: TGTGCCAGCAGCACAAACCAAGAGACCCAGTACTTC

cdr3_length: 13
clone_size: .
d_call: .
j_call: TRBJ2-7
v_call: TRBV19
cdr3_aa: CASSIDRVAEQYF
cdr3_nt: TGTGCCAGTAGTATAGATCGGGTTGCCGAGCAGTACTTC

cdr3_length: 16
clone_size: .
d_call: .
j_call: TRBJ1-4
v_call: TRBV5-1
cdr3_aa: CASSLAAGPTNEKLFF
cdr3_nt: TGCGCCAGCAGCTTGGCGGCAGGGCCAACTAATGAAAAACTGTTTTTT

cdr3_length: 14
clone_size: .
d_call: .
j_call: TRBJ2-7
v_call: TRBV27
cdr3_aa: CASKPDITNYEQYF
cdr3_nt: TGTGCCAGCAAACCGGACATAACGAACTACGAGCAGTACTTC

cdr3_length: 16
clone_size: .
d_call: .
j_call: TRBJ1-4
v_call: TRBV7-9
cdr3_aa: CASSARQTATNEKLFF
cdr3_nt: TGTGCCAGCAGCGCACGACAGACTGCAACTAATGAAAAACTGTTTTTT

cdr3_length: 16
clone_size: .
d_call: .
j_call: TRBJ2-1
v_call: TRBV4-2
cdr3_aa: CASSPMGGSDGDEQFF
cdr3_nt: TGTGCCAGCAGCCCCATGGGGGGATCCGACGGGGATGAGCAGTTCTTC

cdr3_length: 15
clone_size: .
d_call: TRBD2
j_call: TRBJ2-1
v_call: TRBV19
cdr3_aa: CASRRAGVSYNEQFF
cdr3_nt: TGTGCCAGTAGAAGGGCGGGGGTTTCCTACAATGAGCAGTTCTTC

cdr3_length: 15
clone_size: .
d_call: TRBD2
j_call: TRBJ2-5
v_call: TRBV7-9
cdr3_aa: CASSAAGGPGETQYF
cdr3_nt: TGTGCCAGCAGCGCAGCGGGAGGGCCTGGGGAGACCCAGTACTTC

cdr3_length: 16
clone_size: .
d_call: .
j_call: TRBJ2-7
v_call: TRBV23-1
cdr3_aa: CASSHKLALDFSEQYF
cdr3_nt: TGCGCCAGCAGTCATAAATTGGCCCTCGACTTTTCCGAGCAGTACTTC

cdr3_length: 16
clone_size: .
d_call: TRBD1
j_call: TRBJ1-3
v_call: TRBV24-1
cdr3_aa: CATSDGDRSPGNTIYF
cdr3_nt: TGTGCCACCAGTGATGGGGACAGGTCCCCTGGAAACACCATATATTTT

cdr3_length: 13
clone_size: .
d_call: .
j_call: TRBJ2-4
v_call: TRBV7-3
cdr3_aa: CASSPGAKNIQYF
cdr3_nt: TGTGCCAGCAGCCCAGGGGCCAAAAACATTCAGTACTTC

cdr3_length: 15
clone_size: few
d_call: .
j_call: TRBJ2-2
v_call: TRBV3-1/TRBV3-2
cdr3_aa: CASSQARDYTGELFF
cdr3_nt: TGTGCCAGCAGCCAAGCCAGGGATTACACCGGGGAGCTGTTTTTT

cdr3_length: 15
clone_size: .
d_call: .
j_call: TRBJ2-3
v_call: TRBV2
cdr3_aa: CASSERGGSTDTQYF
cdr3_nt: TGTGCCAGCAGTGAAAGGGGCGGAAGCACAGATACGCAGTATTTT